Each of the 11 T cell receptor beta chains below was sequenced from the same sample in a study of blood T cell repertoires in COVID-19. Profiled with immunoSEQ multiplex PCR; TCRdb holds only in-frame clones, not every one. This table holds about 190,000 clones, 80% to 90% found once. Sequenced input: peripheral blood. These receptors were taken from a woman between 65 and 79 years old with active or convalescent COVID-19.

J is TRBJ2-3 and V is TRBV19, with 9 bases aligning to TRBD1. The CDR3 is 15 residues long. V gave up 5 bases and J gave up 4 bases; unmatched junction bases: 7. Germline V CDR1 and CDR2: LNHDA, SQIVND (reference sequence). The CDR3 here is CASSVPDRGADTQYF. The CDR3 nucleotides are TGTGCCAGTAGTGTCCCGGACAGGGGCGCAGATACGCAGTATTTT. The variable domain in full, completed from reference TRBV19 and TRBJ2-3, reads DGGITQSPKYLFRKEGQNVTLSCEQNLNHDAMYWYRQDPGQGLRLIYYSQIVNDFQKGDIAEGYSVSREKKESFPLTVTSAQKNPTAFYLCASSVPDRGADTQYFGPGTRLTVL.

This chain connects TRBV2 to TRBJ2-3, with 7 bases lining up with TRBD2. Germline V gene lookup returns CDR1 SNHLY and CDR2 FYNNEI. This CDR3 comprises 15 residues. The V and J ends lost 4 bases and 3 bases, in that order; junction bases with no gene match: 7. CDR3 in amino acids: CASSVGGGPTDTQYF. For the CDR3, the DNA is TGTGCCAGCAGTGTCGGGGGAGGGCCAACAGATACGCAGTATTTT.

The CDR3 region has the DNA TGTGCCAGCAGTGAAGTCTCCAGGGGCTCCTACGAGCAGTACTTC. Translating it yields CASSEVSRGSYEQYF. The J gene is TRBJ2-7, the V gene TRBV2; TRBD1 is a possible D gene (6 bases). Germline V gene data show CDR1 as SNHLY and CDR2 as FYNNEI. The CDR3 runs to 15 residues. Deletions cut 1 base from V and 0 bases from J, with 10 bases between.

The CDR3 nucleotides are TGTGCCAGTGTATCCAACTATGGCTACACCTTC. This codes for CASVSNYGYTF. This chain joins TRBV28 and TRBJ1-2; D uncertain. The V end lost 9 bases, the J end lost 2 bases, and 7 bases lay between the germline ends. Germline V gene data show CDR1 as MDHEN and CDR2 as SYDVKM. This CDR3 is 11 amino acids long.

The chain joins TRBV4-1 to TRBJ1-1; D unresolved. CDR1 and CDR2 (germline): MGHRA, YSYEKL. Trimming left V 1 base short and J 7 bases short, with 16 bases between. The CDR3 covers 15 residues. CDR3: CASSQVGGGLIEAFF. The CDR3 coding sequence is TGCGCCAGCAGCCAAGTTGGAGGAGGGCTGATTGAAGCTTTCTTT.

The CDR3: CASSLGQLGYTF. CDR3 DNA: TGTGCCAGCAGCTTGGGACAGCTGGGCTACACCTTC. The chain links TRBV5-6 to TRBJ1-2; D perhaps matches TRBD1 (5 bases). The V and J ends lost 0 bases and 8 bases respectively, with 8 bases between them. The CDR3 length is 12 residues. Germline V gene data show CDR1 as SGHDT and CDR2 as YYEEEE.

This clone is a singleton in its sample. The chain is built from TRBV20-1 and TRBJ2-3; D remains ambiguous. The CDR3 is 11 amino acids. CDR1 DFQATT and CDR2 SNEGSKA come from the germline V gene (reference sequence). The ends were cut back, 4 bases at V and 4 bases at J, with 6 bases in the middle. The CDR3 nucleotides read TGCAGTGCTAAATCGGCAGATACGCAGTATTTT. This codes for CSAKSADTQYF.

The chain couples TRBV6-5 to TRBJ2-1; 8 bases are a match to TRBD2. CDR1 and CDR2 from the germline V gene are MNHEY and SVGAGI. The CDR3 contains 15 residues. V lost 2 bases and J lost 7; bases outside the gene matches: 7. CDR3 DNA sequence: TGTGCCAGCAGTTACGGACTAGCCCCCTTTAATGAGCAGTTCTTC. As protein: CASSYGLAPFNEQFF.

The chain is built from TRBV28 and TRBJ1-2; 7 bases agree with TRBD1. Losses at the gene ends were 1 base for V and 1 base for J; bases not matched to a gene: 18. The CDR3 runs to 20 residues. Germline CDR1 reads MDHEN; CDR2 reads SYDVKM. The CDR3 here is CASSLSSLGGQSTLNYGYTF. CDR3 DNA: TGTGCCAGCAGTTTATCGTCTTTGGGGGGACAGTCCACACTTAACTATGGCTACACCTTC.

The chain couples TRBV5-3 to TRBJ2-1; TRBD1 matches 10 bases. TRBV5-3 qualifies as an ORF whose function is uncertain. The trim removed 4 bases at V and 8 bases at J, leaving 6 bases unmatched. This CDR3 is 14 amino acids long. CDR3 residues: CARSTNGQGDEQFF. CDR3 DNA sequence: TGTGCCAGAAGCACGAACGGACAGGGGGATGAGCAGTTCTTC.

The V and J genes are TRBV18 and TRBJ2-1, with TRBD2 identical over 7 bases. The germline V gene encodes CDR1 KGHSH and CDR2 LQKENI. V trimming: 3 bases; J trimming: 7 bases; junction bases outside the gene matches: 15. The CDR3 totals 17 residues. The CDR3: CASSPRNLGLGLNEQFF. CDR3 nucleotides: TGTGCCAGCTCACCCCGTAACCTAGGACTAGGTTTGAATGAGCAGTTCTTC.